The 27 T cell receptor beta chains listed next were all sequenced from one sample in a study of patients and donors after allogeneic stem cell transplantation. From the RT-PCR reads, TCRdb called clonotypes with MiXCR, one entry per CDR3 protein. The profile shows approximately 160,000 distinct CDR3 sequences, approximately 30% of them singletons. Sequencing used blood, either unsorted or a sorted T cell fraction (not recorded which). The receptor set was obtained from a human donor who was either an allogeneic HSCT recipient or a stem cell or donor lymphocyte infusion donor (not recorded which). It is not recorded whose cells these are; they may come from a transplant donor.

This clonotype turned up a few times. V gene TRBV6-5 combines with J gene TRBJ2-1; D remains ambiguous. V lost 6 bases and J lost 7, with 13 bases in between. The CDR3 sequence is 13 residues long. Germline V gene lookup returns CDR1 MNHEY and CDR2 SVGAGI. This chain's CDR3 is CASSPSPLNEQFF. The CDR3 bases are TGTGCCAGCAGCCCCAGCCCCCTGAATGAGCAGTTCTTC.

This clonotype was observed a few times. A junction boundary mismatches the germline segment, possibly from a read error. The chain couples TRBV7-7 to TRBJ2-3; D possibly corresponds to TRBD1 (5 bases). This CDR3 has 13 residues. Germline loops: CDR1 SSHAT, CDR2 FNYEAQ (reference sequence). DNA of the CDR3: TGTGCTAGCAGCTTAGGCCGACAGAATACGCAGTATTTT. This sequence encodes CASSLGRQNTQYF.

This clonotype was counted between two and nine times. This chain connects TRBV18 to TRBJ2-7, with D possibly matching TRBD1 (5 bases). Germline V CDR1 and CDR2: KGHSH, LQKENI. Trimming pared 2 bases from V and 6 bases from J, leaving 11 bases between. The CDR3 is 13 residues long. The CDR3 region is CASSPSLGAEQYF. Here the CDR3 DNA reads TGTGCCAGCTCACCATCTTTAGGGGCCGAGCAGTACTTC. Together with reference TRBV18 and TRBJ2-7, the CDR3 gives the full variable domain: NAGVMQNPRHLVRRRGQEARLRCSPMKGHSHVYWYRQLPEEGLKFMVYLQKENIIDESGMPKERFSAEFPKEGPSILRIQQVVRGDSAAYFCASSPSLGAEQYFGPGTRLTVT.

The chain carries TRBV27 and TRBJ2-2, with D tentatively TRBD1 (6 bases). Looked up from germline, CDR1 is MNHEY and CDR2 is SMNVEV (reference sequence). The CDR3 has 14 amino acids. V shed 4 bases and J shed 6 bases, with 12 bases lying between them. The CDR3 coding sequence is TGTGCCAGCAGTTCCCAGGGGCAGCCCGGGGAGCTGTTTTTT. As protein: CASSSQGQPGELFF.

This clonotype was seen only a few times. The chain is built from TRBV5-1 and TRBJ1-3; D gene uncertain. The CDR3 is 14 amino acids. Germline CDR1 reads SGHRS; CDR2 reads YFSETQ. Trimming took off 0 bases at V and 4 bases at J, with 8 bases between the two ends. CDR3 nucleotide sequence: TGCGCCAGCAGCTTGGGACATGCGGGAAACACCATATATTTT. Encoded protein: CASSLGHAGNTIYF.

This sequence joins TRBV28 and TRBJ2-5, with 9 bases identical to TRBD2. CDR3 size: 16 residues. Losses at the gene ends were 8 bases for V and 1 base for J; bases not matched to a gene: 11. CDR1 MDHEN and CDR2 SYDVKM come from the germline V gene. CDR3: CASSTIGLALQETQYF. The CDR3 region has the DNA TGTGCCAGCTCAACAATTGGACTAGCGCTCCAAGAGACCCAGTACTTC. Supplemented by reference TRBV28 and TRBJ2-5, the full variable domain reads DVKVTQSSRYLVKRTGEKVFLECVQDMDHENMFWYRQDPGLGLRLIYFSYDVKMKEKGDIPEGYSVSREKKERFSLILESASTNQTSMYLCASSTIGLALQETQYFGPGTRLLVL.

Turning to this clonotype: Germline and junction disagree at one end, which may indicate a read error. V is TRBV7-7 and J is TRBJ2-5; D not resolved. Germline V CDR1 and CDR2: SSHAT, FNYEAQ (reference sequence). This CDR3 is 13 amino acids long. The CDR3 bases are TGTGCTAGCAGCTTATCGCAGCAAGAGACCCAGTACTTC. Its translation is CASSLSQQETQYF.

This clonotype was seen only a few times. The chain carries TRBV12-3 or TRBV12-4 and TRBJ1-3, with D tentatively TRBD1 (5 bases). V was pared by 5 bases and J by 4 bases, with 15 bases between. This CDR3 has 15 amino acids. The CDR3 sequence: CASSPLRGDGNTIYF. The CDR3 DNA reads TGTGCCAGCAGTCCCCTCCGAGGGGACGGAAACACCATATATTTT.

The chain links TRBV7-8 to TRBJ2-1, with TRBD2 identical over 9 bases. V lost 1 base and J lost 8; bases outside the gene matches: 6. This CDR3 is built from 15 residues. The V gene's germline CDR1 is SGHVS and CDR2 FQNEAQ. The CDR3 nucleotides read TGTGCCAGCAGCTTAGTAGCGGGAGATATGTATGAGCAGTTCTTC. This gives the protein CASSLVAGDMYEQFF.

This clonotype has just a few counts. The chain joins TRBV20-1 to TRBJ2-3; D tentatively reads TRBD1 or TRBD2 (5 bases each). The CDR3 totals 12 residues. Germline CDR1 reads DFQATT; CDR2 reads SNEGSKA (reference sequence). Trimming took off 2 bases at V and 6 bases at J, with 9 bases between the two ends. The CDR3 is CSARTEGDTQYF. The CDR3 DNA follows: TGCAGTGCTAGAACCGAGGGGGATACGCAGTATTTT.

For the CDR3, the DNA is TGTGCCAGCACCCCCGGGGGAGATATGAACACTGAAGCTTTCTTT. This translates into CASTPGGDMNTEAFF. V and J are TRBV6-6 and TRBJ1-1, with D maybe TRBD1 (5 bases). CDR3 length: 15 amino acids. The V gene lost 7 bases and the J gene lost 0 bases, with 15 bases spanning the gap. CDR1 and CDR2 from the germline V gene are MNHNY and SVGAGI (reference sequence).

The table lists this clonotype with a few counts. This sequence joins TRBV5-1 and TRBJ2-2; D not resolved. The ends were cut back, 3 bases at V and 1 base at J, with 7 bases in the middle. This CDR3 spans 14 amino acids. Germline CDR1 reads SGHRS; CDR2 reads YFSETQ. CDR3 nucleotides: TGCGCCAGCAGCTACGGACGGAACACCGGGGAGCTGTTTTTT. Translation gives CASSYGRNTGELFF.

The chain carries TRBV5-1 and TRBJ2-7, with D uncertain. Germline loops: CDR1 SGHRS, CDR2 YFSETQ. V was trimmed by 4 bases and J by 1 base, leaving 12 bases between them. The CDR3 runs to 14 residues. CDR3 in amino acids: CASSVGSPSYEQYF. CDR3 sequence (DNA): TGCGCCAGCAGCGTGGGATCCCCATCCTACGAGCAGTACTTC. The variable domain in full, with the rest retrieved from reference TRBV5-1 and TRBJ2-7, is KAGVTQTPRYLIKTRGQQVTLSCSPISGHRSVSWYQQTPGQGLQFLFEYFSETQRNKGNFPGRFSGRQFSNSRSEMNVSTLELGDSALYLCASSVGSPSYEQYFGPGTRLTVT.

V and J are TRBV24-1 and TRBJ1-5; D uncertain. Looked up from germline, CDR1 is KGHDR and CDR2 is SFDVKD. Between the trimmed V and J ends, which lost 3 bases and 5 bases, there was a span of 16 bases. The CDR3 is 16 amino acids. This CDR3 is CATSDPGSPRDQPQHF. The DNA for the CDR3 is TGTGCCACCAGTGATCCGGGGTCCCCTCGAGATCAGCCCCAGCATTTT.

The chain carries TRBV7-2 and TRBJ2-1; TRBD2 matches at 9 bases. V lost 3 bases, J lost 2 bases, and 5 bases stayed unmatched. CDR3 length equals 16 residues. The germline V gene encodes CDR1 SGHTA and CDR2 FQGNSA. The CDR3 protein is CASSLIAGAAYNEQFF. The CDR3 region has the DNA TGTGCCAGCAGCTTGATAGCGGGAGCAGCCTACAATGAGCAGTTCTTC. The variable domain in full, with the rest retrieved from reference TRBV7-2 and TRBJ2-1, is GAGVSQSPSNKVTEKGKDVELRCDPISGHTALYWYRQSLGQGLEFLIYFQGNSAPDKSGLPSDRFSAERTGGSVSTLTIQRTQQEDSAVYLCASSLIAGAAYNEQFFGPGTRLTVL.

This clonotype appeared a few times. The chain recombines TRBV20-1 with TRBJ1-5, with D tentatively TRBD1 (6 bases). V shed 0 bases and J shed 0 bases, with 24 bases lying between them. The CDR3 totals 20 residues. The germline CDR1 and CDR2 sequences are DFQATT and SNEGSKA (reference sequence). The CDR3 DNA sequence: TGCAGTGCTAGAGACCCCATGGACAGTCGGGTGGGTAATAGCAATCAGCCCCAGCATTTT. Translating it yields CSARDPMDSRVGNSNQPQHF.

This clonotype was seen a handful of times. The chain employs TRBV7-2 and TRBJ2-3; D gene ambiguous. There are 12 residues in the CDR3. CDR1 is SGHTA and CDR2 is FQGNSA in the germline V gene. The germline V and J ends were trimmed by 4 bases and 2 bases, with 4 bases remaining between them. Here the CDR3 DNA reads TGTGCCAGCAGCTCCTACACAGATACGCAGTATTTT. The encoded protein is CASSSYTDTQYF.

In DNA, the CDR3 is TGTGCCAGCAGTATTAACGACGAGCAGTACTTC. Translation gives CASSINDEQYF. The rearrangement links TRBV6-5 to TRBJ2-7; D uncertain. Germline lookup yields CDR1 MNHEY and CDR2 SVGAGI. The CDR3 spans 11 residues. V lost 5 bases, J lost 5 bases, and 7 bases lay in between.

This chain uses TRBV12-3 or TRBV12-4 with TRBJ2-2; D is possibly TRBD1 or TRBD2 (5 bases each). This CDR3 region has 13 residues. V was trimmed by 2 bases and J by 7 bases, leaving 8 bases between them. The CDR3 region has the DNA TGTGCCAGCAGTTTAAATGGGGGCGGGGAGCTGTTTTTT. Translation: CASSLNGGGELFF.

The CDR3 coding sequence is TGTGCCAGCAGAATTGGGGCATACCAAGAGACCCAGTACTTC. This gives the protein CASRIGAYQETQYF. The V call is TRBV12-3 or TRBV12-4, the J call TRBJ2-5; D is perhaps TRBD1 (5 bases). The CDR3 consists of 14 residues. V lost 6 bases and J lost 0, with 11 bases in between.

The chain joins TRBV7-9 to TRBJ2-2; no definite D call. Looked up from germline, CDR1 is SEHNR and CDR2 is FQNEAQ (reference sequence). Trimming shortened V by 5 bases and J by 4 bases, and 11 bases separated the two germline ends. The CDR3 loop spans 14 amino acids. CDR3 coding DNA: TGTGCCAGCAGCCTTTCTCCGAGCACCGGGGAGCTGTTTTTT. This encodes CASSLSPSTGELFF.

This clonotype has more than one count but fewer than ten. The chain combines TRBV24-1 with TRBJ2-3; 7 bases are a match to TRBD2. The V gene end was trimmed by 4 bases and the J gene end by 6 bases; junction bases not matched to a gene: 3. This CDR3 is built from 13 residues. Germline V gives CDR1 KGHDR, CDR2 SFDVKD. The CDR3 coding sequence is TGTGCCACCAGTGAAGCGGGGTCGGATACGCAGTATTTT. Translation: CATSEAGSDTQYF.

This clonotype is medium-sized (0.01 to 0.1%) by share. CDR3 protein: CASSMWASVGNEQFF. DNA for the CDR3: TGTGCCAGCAGCATGTGGGCTAGCGTAGGGAATGAGCAGTTCTTC. The J gene is TRBJ2-1, the V gene TRBV7-3; tentative D call: TRBD2 (6 bases). The CDR3 loop spans 15 amino acids. Per the germline V gene, CDR1 is SGHTA and CDR2 is FQGTGA. The germline V and J ends were trimmed by 5 bases and 7 bases, with 18 bases remaining between them. Full variable domain (missing parts from reference TRBV7-3 and TRBJ2-1): GAGVSQTPSNKVTEKGKYVELRCDPISGHTALYWYRQSLGQGPEFLIYFQGTGAADDSGLPNDRFFAVRPEGSVSTLKIQRTERGDSAVYLCASSMWASVGNEQFFGPGTRLTVL.

This chain joins TRBV10-3 and TRBJ1-5, with TRBD1 identical over 8 bases. Germline V CDR1 and CDR2: ENHRY, SYGVKD. The CDR3 loop spans 12 amino acids. V shed 4 bases, J shed 9 bases, and the junction held 2 bases outside the gene matches. CDR3 protein: CAISADRGPQHF. CDR3 DNA sequence: TGTGCCATCAGTGCCGACAGGGGGCCCCAGCATTTT.

The genes are TRBV3-1 and TRBJ2-7; TRBD1 might be the D (6 bases). With 4 bases removed from V and 3 bases from J, the gap between germline ends came to 13 bases. Germline assignment: CDR1 LGHDT and CDR2 YNNKEL (reference sequence). This CDR3 region has 14 residues. The CDR3: CASSPIGQIYEQYF. CDR3 nucleotide sequence: TGTGCCAGCAGCCCGATCGGACAGATCTACGAGCAGTACTTC.

This clonotype was detected only a few times. The chain carries TRBV12-3 or TRBV12-4 and TRBJ2-3; the D is unclear. The V end was cut by 0 bases, the J end by 6 bases, with 10 bases between. The CDR3 is 14 amino acids. The CDR3 nucleotides are TGTGCCAGCAGTTTAGCGCTCGCGTGGGATACGCAGTATTTT. Its translation is CASSLALAWDTQYF.

There are a few counts of this clonotype. The chain recombines TRBV11-3 with TRBJ1-1; D not certain. Germline loops: CDR1 SGHNT, CDR2 YENEEA. V was shortened by 5 bases and J by 2 bases, with 9 bases between the two germline ends. The CDR3 is made up of 13 amino acids. This CDR3 is CASSMRVNTEAFF. The DNA for the CDR3 is TGTGCCAGCAGCATGCGGGTTAACACTGAAGCTTTCTTT.